The clone carrying this TCR beta chain was detected a few times. Its antigen remains unidentified. The junction departs from the called germline gene at one end, perhaps through a read error. No treatment of any kind had been given to any patient before thyroid surgery. CDR3 length: 12 amino acids. Germline values: CDR1 MNHEY, CDR2 SVGAGI. TCRdb re-analyzed the PCR reads through MiXCR. The sample holds roughly 93,000 clones, about 13% seen once. These data originate in a study of metastatic and nonmetastatic thyroid tumors. Regarding the study as a whole: Across blood and tumor, TCR beta diversity in malignant thyroid tumors was reportedly significantly higher than in benign nodules.

The chain recombines TRBV6-5 with TRBJ2-2; TRBD1 aligns across 7 bases. This TCR was sampled from a female donor with papillary thyroid cancer or a benign thyroid nodule (not recorded which). Some clones in this sample may be carry-over from other donors' samples. The sample comprised blood. CDR3 DNA: TGTGCCAGCAGTTACAGCACAGGGGAGATGTTTTTT. Its protein product is CASSYSTGEMFF.